Given below is one T cell receptor (beta chain) in context. The junction had 6 bases not matched to a gene; V was cut back by 0 bases and J by 0 bases. There are 17 residues in the CDR3. CDR1 and CDR2 from the germline V gene are SGHRS and YFSETQ. This sample was taken from a study of blood T cell repertoires in COVID-19. Overall study: Samples of COVID-19 (acute and convalescent) were obtained from the United States, Italy and Spain. The cDNA or gDNA used as material had been derived from T cells, B-cell-depleted T cells, or PBMCs.

In the original workflow: How many nucleated cells were present was estimated from reference gene primer amplification. This table comes from immunoSEQ multiplex PCR, and its TCRdb copy is limited to in-frame clones, with some not included. For V, J and clone size, that table is used; D and trimming come from the DNA. The table shows about 150,000 clones, with about four fifths occurring only once. Sequencing was performed on peripheral blood. V and J are TRBV5-1 and TRBJ2-4; TRBD2 matches 7 bases. The TCR originated in a woman aged 60 to 75 with acute or convalescent COVID-19. Here the CDR3 reads CASSLDPRLAAKNIQYF. CDR3 nucleotide sequence: TGCGCCAGCAGCTTGGACCCTCGACTAGCAGCCAAAAACATTCAGTACTTC.